One and the same sample provided the 22 T cell receptor beta chains below, sequenced in a study of blood T cell repertoires in COVID-19. The protocol was immunoSEQ multiplex PCR, while the TCRdb copy is restricted to in-frame clones and leaves out a portion. Of roughly 250,000 clones detected, around 85% appear once; the ten largest clones hold roughly 3.1%. The specimen sequenced was PBMCs or T cells enriched from blood (not recorded which). The origin of the receptors is a woman between 40 and 55 years old with acute COVID-19.

V and J are TRBV7-9 and TRBJ2-2; 9 bases agree with TRBD1. From germline, CDR1 is SEHNR and CDR2 FQNEAQ (reference sequence). The J segment lost 5 bases and the V segment lost 0 bases, leaving 1 base of the junction unmatched. This CDR3 contains 15 residues. The CDR3 coding sequence is TGTGCCAGCAGCTTAGCGGGACAGGGAACCGGGGAGCTGTTTTTT. Its protein is CASSLAGQGTGELFF. Drawing the rest from reference TRBV7-9 and TRBJ2-2, the complete variable domain is DTGVSQNPRHKITKRGQNVTFRCDPISEHNRLYWYRQTLGQGPEFLTYFQNEAQLEKSRLLSDRFSAERPKGSFSTLEIQRTEQGDSAMYLCASSLAGQGTGELFFGEGSRLTVL.

The rearrangement links TRBV2 to TRBJ2-7; 8 positions match TRBD1. CDR1 is SNHLY, CDR2 FYNNEI, per germline. The CDR3 is made up of 13 amino acids. Trimming at V came to 9 bases and at J to 4 bases, leaving 8 bases not matched to a gene. The CDR3 reads CARTQGEGYEQYF. Here the CDR3 DNA reads TGTGCCAGGACACAGGGGGAAGGATACGAGCAGTACTTC.

This chain uses TRBV9 with TRBJ2-2; 12 bases map to TRBD1. V lost 0 bases to trimming and J lost 6 bases; unmatched junction nucleotides: 3. Germline V gene sequence: CDR1 SGDLS, CDR2 YYNGEE. This CDR3 is built from 16 residues. Here the CDR3 reads CASSVAGQGAAGELFF. The CDR3 nucleotides read TGTGCCAGCAGCGTAGCGGGACAGGGGGCCGCCGGGGAGCTGTTTTTT.

This chain connects TRBV6-5 to TRBJ2-7, with 8 bases identical to TRBD2. Germline V gene lookup returns CDR1 MNHEY and CDR2 SVGAGI. The CDR3 has 15 residues. Trimming removed 0 bases from V and 9 bases from J; junction bases left unmatched: 10. This CDR3 reads CASSYSQTSVGGQYF. The CDR3, as DNA: TGTGCCAGCAGTTACTCTCAGACTAGCGTGGGCGGGCAGTACTTC.

The J gene is TRBJ2-1, the V gene TRBV11-2; tentative D call: TRBD2 (6 bases). CDR1 and CDR2 (germline): SGHAT, FQNNGV. V dropped 6 bases and J dropped 12 bases, with 15 bases sitting between them. The CDR3 has 12 residues. CDR3 sequence (DNA): TGTGCCAGCAGTTCTCCGGAGGGCGGGCAGTTCTTC. Its translation is CASSSPEGGQFF.

The V and J genes are TRBV24-1 and TRBJ2-5, with 9 positions matching TRBD1. CDR3 length: 12 residues. Trimming removed 10 bases from V and 7 bases from J; junction bases left unmatched: 6. From germline, CDR1 is KGHDR and CDR2 SFDVKD. CDR3 loop: CATSRQGGTQYF. The CDR3 nucleotides read TGTGCCACGTCCCGACAGGGGGGGACCCAGTACTTC.

This clone was seen only a few times. V and J are TRBV5-1 and TRBJ2-7, with TRBD1 matching over 7 bases. The CDR3 length is 17 residues. The germline V gene has CDR1 SGHRS and CDR2 YFSETQ. Germline trimming cut 0 bases from V and 4 bases from J; bases unmatched to any gene: 13. CDR3 residues: CASSLDGSRGLVYEQYF. Here the CDR3 DNA reads TGCGCCAGCAGCTTGGATGGCAGTAGGGGGCTAGTATACGAGCAGTACTTC.

V gene TRBV5-1 combines with J gene TRBJ2-1, with D tentatively TRBD2 (5 bases). Trimming took off 9 bases at V and 6 bases at J, with 22 bases between the two ends. CDR3 size: 15 residues. In germline, CDR1 is SGHRS, CDR2 YFSETQ. The CDR3 region is CATQSLPGRFNEQFF. Here the CDR3 DNA reads TGCGCCACCCAGTCTCTTCCGGGAAGGTTCAATGAGCAGTTCTTC. Full variable domain (remainder filled in from reference TRBV5-1 and TRBJ2-1): KAGVTQTPRYLIKTRGQQVTLSCSPISGHRSVSWYQQTPGQGLQFLFEYFSETQRNKGNFPGRFSGRQFSNSRSEMNVSTLELGDSALYLCATQSLPGRFNEQFFGPGTRLTVL.

This sequence joins TRBV6-6 and TRBJ1-6; 7 bases are a match to TRBD1. This CDR3 has 15 residues. In germline, CDR1 is MNHNY, CDR2 SVGAGI (reference sequence). The J segment lost 7 bases and the V segment lost 2 bases, leaving 5 bases of the junction unmatched. Written as DNA, the CDR3 is TGTGCCAGCAGTTACCGGGGACAGTTGAATTCACCCCTCCACTTT. The encoded protein is CASSYRGQLNSPLHF.

The CDR3 loop reads CASSFTQSNEKLFF. The CDR3, as DNA: TGCGCCAGCAGCTTTACACAGAGTAATGAAAAACTGTTTTTT. The chain couples TRBV5-1 to TRBJ1-4; D gene uncertain. CDR1 SGHRS and CDR2 YFSETQ come from the germline V gene. Trimming cost V 2 bases and J 4 bases, with 9 bases left between them. The length of the CDR3 is 14 residues.

This rearrangement joins TRBV2 to TRBJ1-1, with D possibly TRBD1 on 6 matching bases. CDR1 SNHLY and CDR2 FYNNEI come from the germline V gene. This CDR3 comprises 13 residues. Trimming cost V 9 bases and J 3 bases, with 14 bases left between them. CDR3 sequence (DNA): TGTGCCAGGATGGGGGGGGCGGACACTGAAGCTTTCTTT. Its translation: CARMGGADTEAFF.

With regard to this clone: The sample carries other DNA sequences with the same CDR3. V is TRBV9 and J is TRBJ2-2; 8 nucleotides match TRBD2. CDR3 length: 16 amino acids. With V trimmed by 0 bases and J by 11 bases, 12 bases remained unmatched. Germline CDR1 is SGDLS and CDR2 is YYNGEE. The DNA of the CDR3 is TGTGCCAGCAGCGTAGATCCCGGGAGGGCCGGGGGAGAGCTGTTTTTT. This sequence encodes CASSVDPGRAGGELFF. The entire variable domain, with the rest obtained from reference TRBV9 and TRBJ2-2, is as follows: DSGVTQTPKHLITATGQRVTLRCSPRSGDLSVYWYQQSLDQGLQFLIQYYNGEERAKGNILERFSAQQFPDLHSELNLSSLELGDSALYFCASSVDPGRAGGELFFGEGSRLTVL.

The chain has TRBV28 and TRBJ2-5; weak D call: TRBD2 (5 bases). With 6 bases removed from V and 5 bases from J, the gap between germline ends came to 10 bases. Germline V gene lookup returns CDR1 MDHEN and CDR2 SYDVKM. This CDR3 region has 12 residues. CDR3 region: CASRDSGETQYF. The CDR3 nucleotides are TGTGCCAGCAGAGACTCGGGGGAGACCCAGTACTTC.

The V gene is TRBV20-1, the J gene TRBJ1-2; D gene unclear. Germline values: CDR1 DFQATT, CDR2 SNEGSKA (reference sequence). This CDR3 is built from 12 residues. V was shortened by 3 bases and J by 2 bases, with 7 bases between the two germline ends. The CDR3 reads CSASSGNYGYTF. The DNA of the CDR3 is TGCAGTGCTAGTTCGGGGAACTATGGCTACACCTTC.

This clone turned up a few times. The chain has TRBV5-1 and TRBJ2-2; perhaps TRBD1 as D (5 bases). The CDR3 is 15 amino acids. Germline assignment: CDR1 SGHRS and CDR2 YFSETQ. Trimming removed 4 bases from V and 11 bases from J, with 21 bases in between. The CDR3 bases are TGCGCCAGCAGCCCCGGTGCAGGGAATCCGGGTGAGCTGTTTTTT. It translates to CASSPGAGNPGELFF.

The chain recombines TRBV27 with TRBJ1-2; D might be TRBD1 (6 bases). The CDR3 loop spans 14 amino acids. The germline V gene encodes CDR1 MNHEY and CDR2 SMNVEV (reference sequence). Trimming stripped 6 bases from V and 2 bases from J, with 13 bases between. This CDR3 reads CASSPRQGNYGYTF. CDR3 nucleotides: TGTGCCAGCAGCCCAAGGCAGGGGAACTATGGCTACACCTTC.

The rearrangement uses TRBV5-4 and TRBJ2-2, with 9 bases fitting TRBD1. CDR1 and CDR2 from the germline V gene are SGHNT and YYREEE (reference sequence). There are 17 residues in the CDR3. The V gene end was trimmed by 0 bases and the J gene end by 6 bases; junction bases not matched to a gene: 9. Here the CDR3 reads CASSLVGTGGTAGELFF. CDR3 sequence (DNA): TGTGCCAGCAGCTTGGTAGGCACAGGGGGCACGGCCGGGGAGCTGTTTTTT.

This clone has a single count. This chain links TRBV25-1 with TRBJ1-3; a weak D match, TRBD1 (5 bases). The germline V gene encodes CDR1 MGHDK and CDR2 SYGVNS. Trimming removed 5 bases at V and 0 bases at J, with 14 bases between. This CDR3 is 16 amino acids long. The CDR3 DNA reads as TGTGCCAGCAGTCAGACAGCAAAATCCTCTGGAAACACCATATATTTT. The encoded protein is CASSQTAKSSGNTIYF.

The chain couples TRBV2 to TRBJ1-5; a possible D gene is TRBD1 (6 bases). Germline V gene lookup returns CDR1 SNHLY and CDR2 FYNNEI. Trimming left V 1 base short and J 10 bases short, with 14 bases between. The CDR3 extends over 14 amino acids. CDR3 sequence: CASSEDRAISPQHF. CDR3 sequence (DNA): TGTGCCAGCAGTGAAGACAGGGCAATCAGCCCCCAGCATTTT.

In its sample, this clone was seen a few times. The chain has TRBV12-3 or TRBV12-4 and TRBJ1-1; no definite D call. CDR3 length equals 13 residues. V was clipped by 5 bases and J by 0 bases, with 7 bases between them. This CDR3 is CASSIIMNTEAFF. The DNA for the CDR3 is TGTGCCAGCAGTATAATTATGAACACTGAAGCTTTCTTT.

This clone is a singleton in its sample. V gene TRBV10-2 combines with J gene TRBJ2-1, with 11 positions matching TRBD2. The CDR3 extends over 16 amino acids. V trimming: 0 bases; J trimming: 5 bases; junction bases outside the gene matches: 3. Germline CDR1 and CDR2: WSHSY and SAAADI. CDR3 protein: CASSESSGLADNEQFF. The CDR3 nucleotides read TGCGCCAGCAGTGAGTCCTCGGGACTAGCGGACAATGAGCAGTTCTTC.

The rearrangement uses TRBV6-5 and TRBJ2-5; TRBD2 might be the D (6 bases). This CDR3 contains 14 residues. V lost 9 bases and J 5 bases, leaving 19 bases between the germline ends. The germline CDR1 and CDR2 sequences are MNHEY and SVGAGI. The CDR3 here is CASKRTGGMETQYF. CDR3 nucleotide sequence: TGTGCCAGTAAAAGGACCGGGGGTATGGAGACCCAGTACTTC.